This T cell receptor beta chain was observed in a study of T cell repertoires in cytomegalovirus infection. As for the study in general: Public TCR beta signatures provided an indication of both CMV infection and a matching HLA type.

Using its own MiXCR run on the reads, TCRdb lists one record per CDR3 protein. The sample has some 180,000 distinct CDR3 sequences; about 15% are singletons. Findings of the study overall: HLA-C-restricted CMV-specific TCR beta clonotypes prevailed in the ex vivo response. Adding up the frequency of public TCR beta families identified people who carried CMV plus the relevant HLA.

CDR3 length: 14 amino acids. Trimming took off 5 bases at V and 9 bases at J, with 17 bases between the two ends. Germline V gene lookup returns CDR1 SGHVS and CDR2 FNYEAQ. There are many counts of this clonotype. Antigen specificity is unknown. The receptor was isolated from a human donor in good health (CMV status not recorded). Some clones in this sample may be carry-over from other donors' samples. The sequencing input was CD8+ T cells from PBMCs. V and J are TRBV7-6 and TRBJ2-1; TRBD1 might be the D (6 bases). The CDR3 sequence is CASSHEPGTLEQFF. As DNA, the CDR3 is TGTGCCAGCAGCCACGAACCTGGGACACTTGAGCAGTTCTTC.